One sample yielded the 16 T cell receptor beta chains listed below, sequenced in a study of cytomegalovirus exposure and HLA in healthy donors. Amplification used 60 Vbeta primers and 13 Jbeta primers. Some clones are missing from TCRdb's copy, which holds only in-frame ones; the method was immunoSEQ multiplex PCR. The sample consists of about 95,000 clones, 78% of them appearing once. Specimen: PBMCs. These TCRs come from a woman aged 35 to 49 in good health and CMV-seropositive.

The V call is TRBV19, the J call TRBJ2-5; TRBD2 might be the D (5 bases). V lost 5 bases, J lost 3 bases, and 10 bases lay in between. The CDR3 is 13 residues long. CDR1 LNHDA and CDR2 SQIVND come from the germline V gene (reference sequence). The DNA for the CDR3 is TGTGCCAGTAGTTCGGGGATCGAAGAGACCCAGTACTTC. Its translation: CASSSGIEETQYF.

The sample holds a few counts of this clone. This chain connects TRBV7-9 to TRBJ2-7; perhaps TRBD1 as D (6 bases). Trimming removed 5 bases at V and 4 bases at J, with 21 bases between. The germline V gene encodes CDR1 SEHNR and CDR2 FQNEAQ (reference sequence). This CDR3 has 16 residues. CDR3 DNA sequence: TGTGCCAGCAGCGCCCCCGGGACAAACCCCTTTTACGAGCAGTACTTC. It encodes CASSAPGTNPFYEQYF.

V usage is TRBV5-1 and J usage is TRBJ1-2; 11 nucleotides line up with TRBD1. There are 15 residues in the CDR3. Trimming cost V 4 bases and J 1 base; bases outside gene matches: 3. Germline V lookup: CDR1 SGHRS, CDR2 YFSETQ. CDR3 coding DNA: TGCGCCAGCAGCGGGACAGGGGGAGTTAACTATGGCTACACCTTC. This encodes CASSGTGGVNYGYTF.

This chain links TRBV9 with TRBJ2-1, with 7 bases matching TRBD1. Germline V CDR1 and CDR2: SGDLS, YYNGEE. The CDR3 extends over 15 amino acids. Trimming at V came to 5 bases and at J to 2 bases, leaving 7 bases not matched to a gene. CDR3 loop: CASSTGDGAYNEQFF. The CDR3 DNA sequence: TGTGCCAGCAGTACAGGGGATGGGGCCTACAATGAGCAGTTCTTC.

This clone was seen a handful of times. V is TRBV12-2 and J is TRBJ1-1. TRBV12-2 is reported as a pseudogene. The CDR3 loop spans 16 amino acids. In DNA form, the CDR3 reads TGTGCAAGTCGCGACTTTTCCGACGGGTCAAACACTGAAGCTTTCTTT. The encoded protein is CASRDFSDGSNTEAFF.

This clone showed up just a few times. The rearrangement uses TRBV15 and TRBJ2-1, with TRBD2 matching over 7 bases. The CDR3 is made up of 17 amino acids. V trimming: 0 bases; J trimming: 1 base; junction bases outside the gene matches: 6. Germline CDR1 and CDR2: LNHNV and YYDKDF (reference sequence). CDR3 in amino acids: CATSRDLAGASYNEQFF. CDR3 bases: TGTGCCACCAGCAGAGATCTGGCGGGAGCATCCTACAATGAGCAGTTCTTC.

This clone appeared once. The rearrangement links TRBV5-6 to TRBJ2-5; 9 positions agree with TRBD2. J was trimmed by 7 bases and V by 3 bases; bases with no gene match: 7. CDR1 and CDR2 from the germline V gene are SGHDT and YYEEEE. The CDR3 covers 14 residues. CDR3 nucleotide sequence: TGTGCCAGCAGCTCTGGACTAGCGTCCGGGACCCAGTACTTC. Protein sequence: CASSSGLASGTQYF.

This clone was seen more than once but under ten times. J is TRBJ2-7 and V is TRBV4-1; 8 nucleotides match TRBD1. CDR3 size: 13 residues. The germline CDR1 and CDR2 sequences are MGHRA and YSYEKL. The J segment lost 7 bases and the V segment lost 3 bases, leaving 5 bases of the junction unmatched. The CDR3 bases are TGCGCCAGCAGCCATGGACAGGGAAGAGAGCAGTACTTC. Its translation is CASSHGQGREQYF.

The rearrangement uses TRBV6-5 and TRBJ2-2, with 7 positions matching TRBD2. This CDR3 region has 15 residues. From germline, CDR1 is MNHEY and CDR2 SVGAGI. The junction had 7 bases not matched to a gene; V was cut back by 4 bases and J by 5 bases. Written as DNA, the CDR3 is TGTGCCAGCAGTTGGGGGGGATCAGGGACCGGGGAGCTGTTTTTT. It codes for CASSWGGSGTGELFF.

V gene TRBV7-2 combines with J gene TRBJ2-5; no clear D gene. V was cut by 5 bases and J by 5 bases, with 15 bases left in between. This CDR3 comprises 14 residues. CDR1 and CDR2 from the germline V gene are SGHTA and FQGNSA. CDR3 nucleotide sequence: TGTGCCAGCAGCCCCGACATTTTTCGGGAGACCCAGTACTTC. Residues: CASSPDIFRETQYF.

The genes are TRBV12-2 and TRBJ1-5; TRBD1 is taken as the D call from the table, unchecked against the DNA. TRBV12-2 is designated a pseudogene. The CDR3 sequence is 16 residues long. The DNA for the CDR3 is TGTGCAAGTCGCGCCCTCCGGGACAGCCCCAATCAGCCCCAGCATTTT. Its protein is CASRALRDSPNQPQHF.

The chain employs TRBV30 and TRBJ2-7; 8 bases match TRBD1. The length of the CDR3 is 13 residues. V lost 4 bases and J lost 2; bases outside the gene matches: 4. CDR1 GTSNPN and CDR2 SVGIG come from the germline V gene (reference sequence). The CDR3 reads CAWTGTGTYEQYF. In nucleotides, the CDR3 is TGTGCCTGGACCGGGACAGGAACCTACGAGCAGTACTTC. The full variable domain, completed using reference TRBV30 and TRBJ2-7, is SQTIHQWPATLVQPVGSPLSLECTVEGTSNPNLYWYRQAAGRGLQLLFYSVGIGQISSEVPQNLSASRPQDRQFILSSKKLLLSDSGFYLCAWTGTGTYEQYFGPGTRLTVT.

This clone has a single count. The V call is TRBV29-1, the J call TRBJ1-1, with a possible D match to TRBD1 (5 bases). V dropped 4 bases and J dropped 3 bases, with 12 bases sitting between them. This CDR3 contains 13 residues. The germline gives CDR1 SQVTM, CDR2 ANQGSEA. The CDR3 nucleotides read TGCAGCGTTGGTGTCAGGGTTGACACTGAAGCTTTCTTT. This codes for CSVGVRVDTEAFF.

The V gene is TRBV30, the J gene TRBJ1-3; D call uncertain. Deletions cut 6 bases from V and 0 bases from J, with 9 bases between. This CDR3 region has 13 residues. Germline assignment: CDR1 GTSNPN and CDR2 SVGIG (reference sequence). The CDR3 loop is CACRQSSGNTIYF. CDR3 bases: TGTGCCTGCCGACAAAGCTCTGGAAACACCATATATTTT.

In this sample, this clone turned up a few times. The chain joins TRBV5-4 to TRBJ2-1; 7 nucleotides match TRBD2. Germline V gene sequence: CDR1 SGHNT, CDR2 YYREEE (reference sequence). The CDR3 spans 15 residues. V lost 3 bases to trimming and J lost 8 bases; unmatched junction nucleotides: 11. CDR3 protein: CASSSSGVTRDEQFF. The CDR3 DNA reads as TGTGCCAGCAGCTCCAGCGGGGTCACCAGGGATGAGCAGTTCTTC.

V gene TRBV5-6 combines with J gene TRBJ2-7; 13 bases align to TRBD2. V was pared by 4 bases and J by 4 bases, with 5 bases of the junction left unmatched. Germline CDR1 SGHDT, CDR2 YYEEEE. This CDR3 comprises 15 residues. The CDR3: CASSQLAGGGYEQYF. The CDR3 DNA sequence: TGTGCCAGCAGCCAACTAGCGGGAGGGGGGTACGAGCAGTACTTC.